These 7 T cell receptor beta chains originate from one sample sequenced in a study of T cell repertoires in cytomegalovirus infection. Using its own MiXCR run on the reads, TCRdb lists one record per CDR3 protein. The table has about 130,000 distinct CDR3 sequences, roughly a quarter seen once. Their cognate antigens are unknown. Sequencing was done on a sample of PBMCs, sequenced either directly or after in vitro stimulation (not recorded which). These receptors originate from a human donor in good health (CMV status not recorded). Some clones in this sample may be carry-over from other donors' samples.

The chain recombines TRBV9 with TRBJ2-3; TRBD2 matches at 14 bases. V shed 4 bases and J 0 bases; nucleotides not matched to a gene: 10. Looked up from germline, CDR1 is SGDLS and CDR2 is YYNGEE. The CDR3 has 19 amino acids. The DNA of the CDR3 is TGTGCCAGCAGCACCCGACTAGCGGGAGGGGGAGGAAGCACAGATACGCAGTATTTT. This translates into CASSTRLAGGGGSTDTQYF.

This chain joins TRBV7-2 and TRBJ2-1; 8 bases map to TRBD2. The CDR3 totals 16 residues. V lost 5 bases, J lost 9 bases, and 15 bases stayed unmatched. Germline assignment: CDR1 SGHTA and CDR2 FQGNSA. CDR3 sequence reads: CASSLGRGTRAFEQFF. CDR3 DNA: TGTGCCAGCAGCCTAGGGCGTGGGACTAGGGCGTTTGAGCAGTTCTTC.

The chain is built from TRBV25-1 and TRBJ2-5, with 14 bases matching TRBD2. Trimming removed 7 bases from V and 2 bases from J; junction bases left unmatched: 3. Looked up from germline, CDR1 is MGHDK and CDR2 is SYGVNS. The CDR3 runs to 15 residues. The CDR3 loop is CASTGTSGSQETQYF. CDR3 in DNA: TGTGCCAGCACCGGGACTAGCGGGAGTCAAGAGACCCAGTACTTC.

The table lists this clonotype with a few counts. The CDR3 is CASSVGPLNTIYF. Here the CDR3 DNA reads TGTGCCAGCAGCGTCGGTCCCCTAAACACCATATATTTT. The chain uses TRBV7-3 and TRBJ1-3; D is ambiguous. The ends were cut back, 5 bases at V and 6 bases at J, with 11 bases in the middle. The CDR3 consists of 13 residues. The germline V gene has CDR1 SGHTA and CDR2 FQGTGA.

DNA for the CDR3: TGTGCCAGCAGCCAAGTTGGGGGGACTGAAGCTTTCTTT. It yields the protein CASSQVGGTEAFF. The V call is TRBV3-1, the J call TRBJ1-1; D might be TRBD1 (5 bases). Trimming removed 1 base from V and 5 bases from J, with 8 bases in between. The CDR3 runs 13 residues. Germline V gives CDR1 LGHDT, CDR2 YNNKEL (reference sequence).

V and J are TRBV27 and TRBJ1-2; 11 bases match TRBD1. V shed 6 bases and J 3 bases; nucleotides not matched to a gene: 9. In germline, CDR1 is MNHEY, CDR2 SMNVEV (reference sequence). The CDR3 length is 16 residues. The CDR3 DNA is TGTGCCAGCAGCTCAACCGTGGGACAGGGGGACTATGGCTACACCTTC. Amino acids: CASSSTVGQGDYGYTF.

This clonotype was picked up a small number of times. The chain carries TRBV12-3 or TRBV12-4 and TRBJ1-2, with 9 bases matching TRBD1. Losses at the gene ends were 6 bases for V and 4 bases for J; bases not matched to a gene: 6. The CDR3 covers 14 residues. The CDR3 DNA sequence: TGTGCCAGCAGCACAGGGGGCATGGGCTATGGCTACACCTTC. This codes for CASSTGGMGYGYTF.